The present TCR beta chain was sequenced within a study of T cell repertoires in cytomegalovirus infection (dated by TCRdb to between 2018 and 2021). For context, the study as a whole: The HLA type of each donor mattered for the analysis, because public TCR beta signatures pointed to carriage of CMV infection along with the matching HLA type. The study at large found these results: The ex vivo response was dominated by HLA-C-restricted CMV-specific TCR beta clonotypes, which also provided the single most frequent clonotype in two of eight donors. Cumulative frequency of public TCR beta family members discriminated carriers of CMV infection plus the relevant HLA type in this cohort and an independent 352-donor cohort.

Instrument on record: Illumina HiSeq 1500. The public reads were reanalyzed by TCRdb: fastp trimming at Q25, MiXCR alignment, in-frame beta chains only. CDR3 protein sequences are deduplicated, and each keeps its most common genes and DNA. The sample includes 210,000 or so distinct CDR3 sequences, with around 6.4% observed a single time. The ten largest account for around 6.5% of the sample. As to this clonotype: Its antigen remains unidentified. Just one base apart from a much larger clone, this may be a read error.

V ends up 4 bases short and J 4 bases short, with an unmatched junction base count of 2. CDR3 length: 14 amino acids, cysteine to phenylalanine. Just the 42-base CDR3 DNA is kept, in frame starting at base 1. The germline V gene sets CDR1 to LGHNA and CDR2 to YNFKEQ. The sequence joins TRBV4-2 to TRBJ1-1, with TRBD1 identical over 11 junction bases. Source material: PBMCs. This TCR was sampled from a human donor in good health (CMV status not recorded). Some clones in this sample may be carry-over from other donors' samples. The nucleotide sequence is TGTGCCAGCAGCCGCGGGACAGGGGGCACTGAAGCTTTCTTT. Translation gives CASSRGTGGTEAFF.